Described below is a single T cell receptor (beta chain) sequence and its context. Data came from immunoSEQ multiplex PCR; TCRdb stores just in-frame clones and leaves some out. The table lists under 140,000 clones, around 81% of them singletons. Deletions cut 1 base from V and 0 bases from J, with 19 bases between. Germline loops: CDR1 KGHSH, CDR2 LQKENI. The CDR3 length is 19 residues. The sample comes from a study of T cell responses to AZD1222 COVID-19 vaccine. The receptor was derived from an adult in good health. This specimen was peripheral blood, taken on day 0 of AZD1222 vaccination. The chain joins TRBV18 to TRBJ1-3, with D maybe TRBD1 (6 bases). The CDR3 DNA follows: TGTGCCAGCTCACCACAACCCCTCGCGGGGGGCGGCTCTGGAAACACCATATATTTT. This codes for CASSPQPLAGGGSGNTIYF.